The rows below give T cell receptor beta chains drawn from one sample of a study of blood T cell repertoires in COVID-19. TCRdb keeps only in-frame clones here, not all; method: immunoSEQ multiplex PCR. The sample lists some 200,000 clones; approximately 80% were seen once. The sample consisted of peripheral blood. These receptor sequences come from a woman in her sixties or seventies who had recovered from COVID-19. Each CDR3 is given with its conserved first and last residue. The D gene is left open where the match is weak. Where a row states a size, it is once, few, many or the class of an expanded clone; other rows omit it.

clone_size,v_call,d_call,j_call,cdr3_aa,cdr3_nt
.,TRBV7-6,.,TRBJ2-7,CASSPGDSGSYEQYF,TGTGCCAGCAGCCCAGGGGATTCAGGGAGCTACGAGCAGTACTTC
.,TRBV15,.,TRBJ1-6,CATSRDPNEVF,TGTGCCACCAGCAGAGATCCTAACGAGGTCTTT
once,TRBV10-1,.,TRBJ1-1,CASSVGGYTEAFF,TGCGCCAGCAGTGTCGGGGGGTACACTGAAGCTTTCTTT
.,TRBV12-5,.,TRBJ2-5,CASGYREGETQYF,TGTGCTAGTGGTTACAGGGAGGGAGAGACCCAGTACTTC
.,TRBV7-8,TRBD2,TRBJ2-2,CASSPSGGSQNTGELFF,TGTGCCAGCAGCCCTAGCGGGGGGTCTCAGAACACCGGGGAGCTGTTTTTT
.,TRBV6-5,TRBD1,TRBJ2-5,CASLDRAEETQYF,TGTGCCAGCTTGGACAGGGCCGAAGAGACCCAGTACTTC
.,TRBV3-1/TRBV3-2,.,TRBJ2-1,CASSPSPREYNEQFF,TGTGCCAGCAGCCCTTCCCCTAGGGAGTACAATGAGCAGTTCTTC
few,TRBV2,TRBD1,TRBJ1-5,CASSGDRGPYQPQHF,TGTGCCAGCAGTGGGGACAGGGGTCCATATCAGCCCCAGCATTTT
.,TRBV5-1,.,TRBJ2-3,CASSLAGSSGTDTQYF,TGCGCCAGCAGCTTGGCAGGGTCTTCGGGCACAGATACGCAGTATTTT
.,TRBV11-3,TRBD2,TRBJ2-5,CASSSRTSDETQYF,TGTGCCAGCAGCTCCCGGACTAGCGACGAGACCCAGTACTTC
.,TRBV7-9,TRBD1,TRBJ2-1,CASSSERDSYNEQFF,TGTGCCAGCAGCTCTGAAAGGGACAGCTACAATGAGCAGTTCTTC
once,TRBV6-2/TRBV6-3,.,TRBJ1-2,CASSRAGGSRGYTF,TGTGCCAGCAGTAGGGCCGGGGGGAGCCGAGGCTACACCTTC
.,TRBV6-1,.,TRBJ1-4,CASSERETGPNEKLFF,TGTGCCAGCAGTGAACGTGAGACAGGACCTAATGAAAAACTGTTTTTT
.,TRBV9,TRBD1,TRBJ1-1,CASTPTGGNTEAFF,TGTGCCAGCACCCCGACAGGGGGGAACACTGAAGCTTTCTTT
.,TRBV11-1,TRBD2,TRBJ2-1,CASSMPGRGAGGEQFF,TGTGCCAGCAGCATGCCAGGGCGGGGGGCCGGTGGTGAGCAGTTCTTC
.,TRBV3-1/TRBV3-2,.,TRBJ2-5,CASSQRASGQTQYF,TGTGCCAGCAGCCAAAGAGCCAGTGGGCAGACCCAGTACTTC
.,TRBV30,.,TRBJ1-1,CAWSEVFQGTEAFF,TGTGCCTGGAGTGAAGTATTTCAGGGCACTGAAGCTTTCTTT
few,TRBV6-2/TRBV6-3,.,TRBJ1-1,CASSVNRNTEAFF,TGTGCCAGCAGCGTAAACAGGAACACTGAAGCTTTCTTT
.,TRBV7-8,.,TRBJ1-4,CASSLAMRAFSEKLFF,TGTGCCAGCAGCTTAGCGATGAGGGCGTTCAGTGAAAAACTGTTTTTT
.,TRBV18,TRBD2,TRBJ2-3,CASSPAPASGPSTDTQYF,TGTGCCAGCTCACCCGCCCCGGCTAGCGGGCCTAGCACAGATACGCAGTATTTT
.,TRBV5-1,TRBD1,TRBJ1-2,CASSVAGQGHGYTF,TGCGCCAGCAGCGTTGCTGGACAGGGCCATGGCTACACCTTC
.,TRBV5-1,TRBD2,TRBJ2-1,CASSTTSGSSYNEQFF,TGCGCCAGCAGCACGACTAGCGGAAGCTCCTACAATGAGCAGTTCTTC
.,TRBV2,TRBD2,TRBJ2-5,CASSPPRGGGETQYF,TGTGCCAGCAGTCCCCCGCGGGGGGGCGGGGAGACCCAGTACTTC
few,TRBV9,.,TRBJ1-6,CASSVNRFGSPLHF,TGTGCCAGCAGCGTAAACAGGTTCGGTTCACCCCTCCACTTT
.,TRBV12-5,TRBD1,TRBJ2-5,CASGLVRLDRGFGETQYF,TGTGCTAGTGGTTTGGTACGTCTGGACAGGGGGTTTGGAGAGACCCAGTACTTC
.,TRBV4-1,TRBD1,TRBJ1-5,CASSQTYRGRFFGQPQHF,TGCGCCAGCAGCCAAACCTACAGGGGGCGCTTCTTTGGTCAGCCCCAGCATTTT
.,TRBV7-3,.,TRBJ2-5,CASSRTPTSLETQYF,TGTGCCAGCAGCCGAACCCCGACTAGTTTAGAGACCCAGTACTTC
.,TRBV5-1,.,TRBJ1-1,CASSSQGGTEAFF,TGCGCCAGCAGCTCCCAGGGAGGCACTGAAGCTTTCTTT
.,TRBV5-4,TRBD2,TRBJ2-7,CASSSGLAGSLSYEQYF,TGTGCCAGCAGCTCCGGACTAGCGGGATCCCTCTCCTACGAGCAGTACTTC
.,TRBV5-4,.,TRBJ2-2,CASSAHGGVDTGELFF,TGTGCCAGCAGCGCGCATGGCGGTGTGGACACCGGGGAGCTGTTTTTT
.,TRBV6-5,.,TRBJ2-3,CASSLRGYTDTQYF,TGTGCCAGCAGTTTACGGGGGTACACAGATACGCAGTATTTT
.,TRBV7-9,TRBD1,TRBJ2-1,CASGSQGASYNEQFF,TGTGCCAGCGGATCACAGGGGGCATCCTACAATGAGCAGTTCTTC
.,TRBV5-6,.,TRBJ2-1,CASSPGDRRAYNEQFF,TGTGCCAGCAGCCCCGGGGATAGGAGGGCCTACAATGAGCAGTTCTTC
.,TRBV18,.,TRBJ2-3,CASSPKGGPDTQYF,TGTGCCAGCTCACCAAAAGGAGGGCCAGATACGCAGTATTTT
.,TRBV4-1,TRBD2,TRBJ2-2,CASSLWTSGFPRGGELFF,TGCGCCAGCAGCCTTTGGACTAGCGGGTTCCCCCGGGGCGGGGAGCTGTTTTTT
.,TRBV3-1/TRBV3-2,TRBD2,TRBJ2-7,CASSQETSGGVQYF,TGTGCCAGCAGCCAAGAGACTAGCGGGGGGGTCCAGTACTTC
.,TRBV19,TRBD2,TRBJ2-7,CASSIAGTSGSYEQYF,TGTGCCAGTAGTATCGCGGGGACTAGCGGGTCCTACGAGCAGTACTTC
.,TRBV6-5,TRBD1,TRBJ1-1,CASSLGTGPETEAFF,TGTGCCAGCAGCCTCGGGACAGGGCCGGAAACTGAAGCTTTCTTT
.,TRBV2,.,TRBJ2-5,CASGGGSGETQYF,TGTGCCAGCGGGGGGGGCTCCGGAGAGACCCAGTACTTC
.,TRBV7-6,.,TRBJ2-5,CASSSGRGRETQYF,TGTGCCAGCAGCTCGGGCAGGGGCAGGGAGACCCAGTACTTC
.,TRBV6-2/TRBV6-3,.,TRBJ2-6,CASSLRVSGANVLTF,TGTGCCAGCAGCCTCAGGGTCTCTGGGGCCAACGTCCTGACTTTC
.,TRBV19,.,TRBJ2-7,CASSNLPVSYEQYF,TGTGCCAGTAGTAACCTCCCGGTTTCCTACGAGCAGTACTTC
.,TRBV3-1/TRBV3-2,TRBD1,TRBJ1-2,CASSLRERGQGYTF,TGTGCCAGCAGCCTTCGAGAGAGGGGGCAGGGCTACACCTTC
.,TRBV9,.,TRBJ2-3,CASSGRASTDTQYF,TGTGCCAGCAGCGGCAGGGCCTCCACAGATACGCAGTATTTT
.,TRBV7-2,TRBD2,TRBJ2-1,CASSLVLAGVANEQFF,TGTGCCAGCAGCTTAGTTCTAGCGGGGGTGGCAAATGAGCAGTTCTTC
.,TRBV7-9,TRBD1,TRBJ2-1,CASRKTGTGVNEQFF,TGTGCCAGCAGGAAAACCGGGACAGGCGTCAATGAGCAGTTCTTC
.,TRBV9,TRBD1,TRBJ1-4,CASSPSPRGEGKLFF,TGTGCCAGCAGCCCCTCCCCCAGGGGGGAAGGAAAACTGTTTTTT
.,TRBV13,.,TRBJ2-2,CASSSRGPGELFF,TGTGCCAGCAGCTCCAGGGGCCCCGGGGAGCTGTTTTTT
few,TRBV5-5,.,TRBJ1-1,CASSLAVGRRVSNTEAFF,TGTGCCAGCAGCTTGGCTGTGGGCCGGCGCGTAAGTAACACTGAAGCTTTCTTT
.,TRBV19,TRBD1,TRBJ1-4,CASSIGDRGSDYWKLFF,TGTGCCAGTAGTATAGGGGACAGGGGCAGTGATTACTGGAAACTGTTTTTT
.,TRBV30,.,TRBJ2-2,CAWSTGRLRTGELFF,TGTGCCTGGAGTACAGGGCGTTTGAGGACCGGGGAGCTGTTTTTT
.,TRBV5-4,TRBD1,TRBJ2-7,CASRAQGAGSYEQYF,TGTGCCAGCAGGGCACAGGGGGCCGGCTCCTACGAGCAGTACTTC
few,TRBV28,TRBD1,TRBJ1-1,CASMGQLIMNTEAFF,TGTGCCAGCATGGGACAGTTAATCATGAACACTGAAGCTTTCTTT